What follows are 30 T cell receptor beta chains derived from one specimen sequenced in a study. Tregs were sorted as CD4+CD25+CD127-/low cells. Each CDR3 protein is one row after TCRdb ran MiXCR on the 5' RACE reads. The sample consists of fewer than 65,000 distinct CDR3 sequences, around 20% of them appearing once. What was sequenced was tumor-infiltrating Tregs sorted from the breast tumor. The receptor source for this set is a female donor with breast cancer.

The chain combines TRBV20-1 with TRBJ2-1, with 7 nucleotides matching TRBD2. The CDR3 contains 17 residues. CDR1 DFQATT and CDR2 SNEGSKA come from the germline V gene (reference sequence). J was trimmed by 6 bases and V by 5 bases; bases with no gene match: 19. CDR3 region: CSAPQVAGTTLFNEQFF. CDR3 DNA: TGCAGTGCTCCTCAAGTAGCCGGGACTACCCTTTTCAATGAGCAGTTCTTC.

This clonotype is labeled medium-sized (0.01 to 0.1%). In nucleotides, the CDR3 is TGTGCCAGCAGGTCGAACCAGGGAGTTGGGGCCAACGTCCTGACTTTC. Residues: CASRSNQGVGANVLTF. The chain carries TRBV7-9 and TRBJ2-6; D tentatively reads TRBD1 or TRBD2 (5 bases each). CDR3 length equals 16 residues. V lost 6 bases and J lost 3, with 15 bases in between. Germline V gene lookup returns CDR1 SEHNR and CDR2 FQNEAQ (reference sequence).

This clonotype has just a few counts. The chain has TRBV6-1 and TRBJ1-5, with 7 bases lining up with TRBD1. The CDR3 covers 15 residues. With 4 bases clipped from V and 1 base from J, the junction kept 4 bases outside the gene matches. Germline assignment: CDR1 MNHNS and CDR2 SASEGT. The CDR3 reads CASSVQTGSNQPQHF. CDR3 nucleotides: TGTGCCAGCAGTGTCCAGACAGGGAGCAATCAGCCCCAGCATTTT.

This clonotype was observed many times. The CDR3 DNA sequence: TGTGCCAGCAGCGTAACTGGGGGGGCGAACACCGGGGAGCTGTTTTTT. Translation gives CASSVTGGANTGELFF. The V gene is TRBV9, the J gene TRBJ2-2; 7 bases fit TRBD2. The CDR3 runs to 16 residues. CDR1 and CDR2 (germline): SGDLS, YYNGEE. The junction had 3 bases not matched to a gene; V was cut back by 1 base and J by 0 bases.

This chain joins TRBV20-1 and TRBJ2-1, with 9 positions matching TRBD2. V lost 6 bases, J lost 5 bases, and 14 bases stayed unmatched. The CDR3 length is 16 residues. Germline CDR1 DFQATT, CDR2 SNEGSKA (reference sequence). CDR3 region: CSASKGASGNNNEQFF. In nucleotides, the CDR3 is TGCAGTGCATCTAAGGGCGCTAGCGGGAACAACAATGAGCAGTTCTTC.

The chain couples TRBV7-9 to TRBJ2-3; D possibly corresponds to TRBD2 (6 bases). With 5 bases removed from V and 1 base from J, the gap between germline ends came to 13 bases. The CDR3 is 15 amino acids. Germline values: CDR1 SEHNR, CDR2 FQNEAQ (reference sequence). The CDR3 DNA follows: TGTGCCAGCAGCGAGCTAGGAGGGGGCACAGATACGCAGTATTTT. Encoded protein: CASSELGGGTDTQYF.

Regarding this clonotype: Just one base apart from a much larger clone, this may be a read error. The chain combines TRBV28 with TRBJ2-1, with TRBD2 matching 9 bases. Germline-derived CDR1 and CDR2 are MDHEN and SYDVKM. This CDR3 is 16 amino acids long. V shed 4 bases and J 1 base; nucleotides not matched to a gene: 5. For the CDR3, the DNA is TGTGCCAGCAGTTCCCCTCTAGCGGGATCCTACAATGAGCAGTTCTTC. This gives the protein CASSSPLAGSYNEQFF.

This clonotype was recorded many times. The V gene is TRBV7-2, the J gene TRBJ2-7, with no clear D. The V gene's germline CDR1 is SGHTA and CDR2 FQGNSA. This CDR3 is built from 13 residues. V lost 1 base and J lost 7, with 11 bases in between. CDR3 protein: CASSLVSSYEQYF. The CDR3, as DNA: TGTGCCAGCAGCTTAGTTTCTAGTTATGAGCAGTACTTC. The full variable domain, with the rest looked up from reference TRBV7-2 and TRBJ2-7, is GAGVSQSPSNKVTEKGKDVELRCDPISGHTALYWYRQSLGQGLEFLIYFQGNSAPDKSGLPSDRFSAERTGGSVSTLTIQRTQQEDSAVYLCASSLVSSYEQYFGPGTRLTVT.

V usage is TRBV20-1 and J usage is TRBJ2-7, with D unresolved. The ends were cut back, 3 bases at V and 2 bases at J, with 11 bases in the middle. This CDR3 spans 13 amino acids. CDR1 is DFQATT, CDR2 SNEGSKA, per germline (reference sequence). CDR3 loop: CSASIPLTYEQYF. The CDR3 DNA reads as TGCAGTGCTAGCATCCCACTGACCTACGAGCAGTACTTC.

At least ten counts were recorded for this clonotype. V usage is TRBV7-2 and J usage is TRBJ2-7; no firm D call. Germline loops: CDR1 SGHTA, CDR2 FQGNSA. CDR3 length equals 13 residues. Deletions cut 6 bases from V and 3 bases from J, with 12 bases between. CDR3: CASSQDEYYEQYF. The CDR3 region has the DNA TGTGCCAGCAGTCAGGACGAGTACTACGAGCAGTACTTC.

With respect to this clonotype: It may be a read error: a sequence one base away is much more abundant. This is likely a read error, given that the CDR3 carries no conserved phenylalanine or tryptophan at its end. The rearrangement uses TRBV5-1 and TRBJ1-2; TRBD1 is a possible D gene (5 bases). V was cut by 3 bases and J by 2 bases, with 8 bases left in between. Germline CDR1 and CDR2: SGHRS and YFSETQ. This CDR3 has 13 residues. The CDR3 nucleotides are TGCGCCAGCAGCTCGACAGACAACTATGGCTACACCCTC. It specifies CASSSTDNYGYTL.

This clonotype was recorded a few times. This chain uses TRBV12-3 or TRBV12-4 with TRBJ1-2, with a tentative D call TRBD1 (5 bases). CDR3 length: 13 amino acids. V lost 5 bases to trimming and J lost 5 bases, with 12 bases between them. CDR3 region: CASSPQGGYGYTF. CDR3 bases: TGTGCCAGCAGTCCCCAGGGAGGATATGGCTACACCTTC.

This clonotype was seen repeatedly, ten times or more. CDR3 residues: CASSLEGYGLRDTNEQFF. In nucleotides, the CDR3 is TGTGCCAGCAGCTTAGAGGGTTACGGGTTGAGGGACACCAATGAGCAGTTCTTC. This chain links TRBV7-9 with TRBJ2-1; weak D call: TRBD1 (6 bases). Germline values: CDR1 SEHNR, CDR2 FQNEAQ (reference sequence). With 1 base removed from V and 6 bases from J, the gap between germline ends came to 22 bases. This CDR3 is 18 amino acids long.

This clonotype showed up just a few times. A much larger clone lies a single base off, so this may be a read error. V and J are TRBV10-3 and TRBJ1-6, with no clear D. Germline CDR1 and CDR2: ENHRY and SYGVKD. Trimming took 3 bases from V and 9 from J, leaving 15 bases between them. This CDR3 has 15 residues. CDR3 amino acids: CAISEVAGSSSPLHF. Written as DNA, the CDR3 is TGTGCCATCAGTGAAGTCGCAGGATCTAGTTCACCCCTCCACTTT.

The chain is built from TRBV6-2 or TRBV6-3 and TRBJ2-1, with 8 bases aligning to TRBD2. Trimming took 6 bases from V and 5 from J; bases not matched to a gene: 3. The length of the CDR3 is 13 residues. From germline, CDR1 is MNHEY and CDR2 SVGEGT. This CDR3 reads CASRQLADNEQFF. Written as DNA, the CDR3 is TGTGCCAGCAGGCAACTAGCGGACAATGAGCAGTTCTTC.

This clonotype was seen at least ten times. The genes are TRBV6-6 and TRBJ1-1, with TRBD1 as a possible D gene (6 bases). The CDR3 runs 15 residues. Between the trimmed V and J ends, which lost 6 bases and 1 base, there was a span of 15 bases. The V gene's germline CDR1 is MNHNY and CDR2 SVGAGI (reference sequence). CDR3 sequence: CASRPLLQGNTEAFF. The CDR3 DNA follows: TGTGCCAGCAGGCCACTCCTACAGGGGAACACTGAAGCTTTCTTT.

The chain carries TRBV6-1 and TRBJ2-7; D gene uncertain. CDR1 MNHNS and CDR2 SASEGT come from the germline V gene. The CDR3 loop spans 14 amino acids. Trimming took off 8 bases at V and 3 bases at J, with 17 bases between the two ends. CDR3 in amino acids: CASHGNGRHYEQYF. The CDR3 coding sequence is TGTGCCAGCCACGGCAATGGCAGGCACTACGAGCAGTACTTC.

Only a few counts were recorded for this clonotype. The chain joins TRBV5-1 to TRBJ2-5; D is undetermined. Germline V lookup: CDR1 SGHRS, CDR2 YFSETQ. With 1 base removed from V and 2 bases from J, the gap between germline ends came to 6 bases. The CDR3 sequence is 13 residues long. CDR3 coding DNA: TGCGCCAGCAGCTTGTCAGGACAAGAGACCCAGTACTTC. It codes for CASSLSGQETQYF.

This clonotype was seen a handful of times. The chain links TRBV20-1 to TRBJ1-2; D gene unclear. The length of the CDR3 is 14 residues. V was clipped by 2 bases and J by 4 bases, with 14 bases between them. Per germline, CDR1 DFQATT and CDR2 SNEGSKA (reference sequence). The CDR3 reads CSARSGRGSYGYTF. CDR3 DNA sequence: TGCAGTGCTAGATCCGGGAGAGGTAGCTATGGCTACACCTTC.

This clonotype is medium-sized by share. The chain joins TRBV20-1 to TRBJ2-1; D remains unclear. V shed 0 bases and J shed 3 bases, with 0 bases lying between them. The length of the CDR3 is 11 residues. The germline V gene has CDR1 DFQATT and CDR2 SNEGSKA (reference sequence). As DNA, the CDR3 is TGCAGTGCTAGAGACTACAATGAGCAGTTCTTC. Encoded protein: CSARDYNEQFF.

In its sample, this clonotype was seen a few times. The chain recombines TRBV5-1 with TRBJ2-2; D remains unclear. Germline V gene lookup returns CDR1 SGHRS and CDR2 YFSETQ. The V end lost 4 bases, the J end lost 4 bases, and 14 bases lay between the germline ends. CDR3 length equals 15 residues. The DNA for the CDR3 is TGCGCCAGCAGCGGCAGCAAAGTCCGCACCGGGGAGCTGTTTTTT. Translation: CASSGSKVRTGELFF.

This clonotype was seen ten or more times. The chain carries TRBV24-1 and TRBJ2-3; TRBD1 agrees at 7 bases. Germline lookup yields CDR1 KGHDR and CDR2 SFDVKD. The CDR3 covers 15 residues. With 5 bases clipped from V and 2 bases from J, the junction kept 6 bases outside the gene matches. This CDR3 reads CATSGRTGVTDTQYF. CDR3 bases: TGTGCCACCAGTGGTCGCACAGGGGTCACAGATACGCAGTATTTT.

In this sample, this clonotype turned up a few times. The genes are TRBV27 and TRBJ2-7; D uncertain. The CDR3 is 13 amino acids. Germline CDR1 is MNHEY and CDR2 is SMNVEV (reference sequence). V gave up 6 bases and J gave up 3 bases, with 12 bases separating them. CDR3 DNA sequence: TGTGCCAGCAGCCTCGTGCAGGACTACGAGCAGTACTTC. Translating it yields CASSLVQDYEQYF.

As for this clonotype: Since a much larger clone is just one base distant, this may be a read error. The V gene is TRBV7-2, the J gene TRBJ2-5, with D tentatively TRBD1 (6 bases). The germline V gene has CDR1 SGHTA and CDR2 FQGNSA. The CDR3 sequence is 13 residues long. DNA of the CDR3: TGTGCCAGCAGCTTCGGACAGCAAGGGACCCAGTACTTC. Amino acids: CASSFGQQGTQYF. The whole variable domain, filled in from reference TRBV7-2 and TRBJ2-5, reads GAGVSQSPSNKVTEKGKDVELRCDPISGHTALYWYRQSLGQGLEFLIYFQGNSAPDKSGLPSDRFSAERTGGSVSTLTIQRTQQEDSAVYLCASSFGQQGTQYFGPGTRLLVL.

As to this clonotype: This could be a read error, since a much larger clone is one nucleotide away. The CDR3 does not end in the conserved phenylalanine or tryptophan, so this is likely a read error. V is TRBV6-1 and J is TRBJ2-2, with D unclear. In germline, CDR1 is MNHNS, CDR2 SASEGT. The CDR3 has 15 residues. Trimming left V 7 bases short and J 2 bases short, with 14 bases between. CDR3 in DNA: TGTGCCAGCAACGGACGGAGTCACAACACCGGGGAGCTGTTTCTT. Protein product: CASNGRSHNTGELFL.

This sequence joins TRBV11-2 and TRBJ2-5; 9 bases are shared with TRBD1. V lost 4 bases, J lost 4 bases, and 7 bases stayed unmatched. This CDR3 region has 15 residues. Germline lookup yields CDR1 SGHAT and CDR2 FQNNGV. CDR3 in amino acids: CASSSGQGNRETQYF. CDR3 coding DNA: TGTGCCAGCAGCTCGGGACAGGGTAATCGAGAGACCCAGTACTTC. Complete variable domain (other parts from reference TRBV11-2 and TRBJ2-5): EAGVAQSPRYKIIEKRQSVAFWCNPISGHATLYWYQQILGQGPKLLIQFQNNGVVDDSQLPKDRFSAERLKGVDSTLKIQPAKLEDSAVYLCASSSGQGNRETQYFGPGTRLLVL.

The V gene is TRBV20-1, the J gene TRBJ1-1; tentative D call: TRBD1 (5 bases). With 5 bases removed from V and 2 bases from J, the gap between germline ends came to 15 bases. This CDR3 is built from 14 residues. Germline V CDR1 and CDR2: DFQATT, SNEGSKA (reference sequence). As DNA, the CDR3 is TGCAGTGCTCCCTGGGGGAGCGGAAACACTGAAGCTTTCTTT. It encodes CSAPWGSGNTEAFF.

This clonotype was observed at least ten times. The chain has TRBV29-1 and TRBJ2-5, with TRBD1 identical over 9 bases. With V trimmed by 7 bases and J by 4 bases, 13 bases remained unmatched. The germline V gene has CDR1 SQVTM and CDR2 ANQGSEA. The CDR3 contains 15 residues. The CDR3 reads CSALPTGGLRETQYF. In nucleotides, the CDR3 is TGCAGCGCCCTCCCGACAGGGGGTTTACGAGAGACCCAGTACTTC.

The CDR3 here is CASSGAAGRYNEQFF. The CDR3 DNA is TGTGCCAGCAGTGGGGCAGCGGGAAGATACAATGAGCAGTTCTTC. The chain has TRBV28 and TRBJ2-1; 7 bases align to TRBD2. Germline V lookup: CDR1 MDHEN, CDR2 SYDVKM. The CDR3 length is 15 residues. The trim removed 5 bases at V and 4 bases at J, leaving 8 bases unmatched.

Regarding this clonotype: A much larger clone is a single base away; this may be a read error. The chain is built from TRBV10-3 and TRBJ2-3; the D is unclear. The CDR3 extends over 14 amino acids. V was cut by 4 bases and J by 5 bases, with 13 bases left in between. In germline, CDR1 is ENHRY, CDR2 SYGVKD. In nucleotides, the CDR3 is TGTGCCATCAGTGGACAAGAAGAGATAGATACGCAGTATTTT. This sequence encodes CAISGQEEIDTQYF.